One sample yielded the 18 T cell receptor beta chains listed below, sequenced in a study of T cell responses to AZD1222 COVID-19 vaccine. Only in-frame clones appear in the TCRdb table, and some are missing; sequencing was by immunoSEQ multiplex PCR. The data hold around 170,000 clones, with 85% to 95% observed a single time. Specimen: peripheral blood, collected on day 0 of AZD1222 vaccination. These receptors were taken from an adult in good health.

This rearrangement joins TRBV7-9 to TRBJ1-5; 7 bases are a match to TRBD1. Trimming cost V 5 bases and J 6 bases; bases outside gene matches: 7. This CDR3 has 14 residues. Germline CDR1 SEHNR, CDR2 FQNEAQ (reference sequence). The CDR3 spells CASSTDRASQPQHF. The CDR3 bases are TGTGCCAGCAGCACCGACAGGGCAAGTCAGCCCCAGCATTTT.

The CDR3: CASSIGGGYQETQYF. For the CDR3, the DNA is TGTGCCAGTAGTATCGGAGGAGGGTACCAAGAGACCCAGTACTTC. This chain joins TRBV19 and TRBJ2-5; TRBD2 might be the D (6 bases). Germline CDR1 LNHDA, CDR2 SQIVND (reference sequence). The CDR3 consists of 15 residues. Trimming pared 3 bases from V and 0 bases from J, leaving 11 bases between.

This chain connects TRBV5-1 to TRBJ2-7, with a possible D match to TRBD2 (5 bases). The CDR3 has 13 residues. V lost 7 bases to trimming and J lost 2 bases, with 13 bases between them. In germline, CDR1 is SGHRS, CDR2 YFSETQ. The DNA for the CDR3 is TGCGCCAGCCGCCGGGGTCCCCCCTACGAGCAGTACTTC. Translation gives CASRRGPPYEQYF.

This clone was observed once. This chain connects TRBV18 to TRBJ2-6; 11 bases fit TRBD2. Trimming took 3 bases from V and 2 from J; bases not matched to a gene: 3. Per germline, CDR1 KGHSH and CDR2 LQKENI. The CDR3 extends over 17 amino acids. The CDR3 DNA is TGTGCCAGCTCACCCGAGACTAGCGGGACTGGGGCCAACGTCCTGACTTTC. This translates into CASSPETSGTGANVLTF.

The V gene is TRBV28, the J gene TRBJ1-4; maybe TRBD1 (6 bases). Germline V gene data show CDR1 as MDHEN and CDR2 as SYDVKM. V was clipped by 8 bases and J by 8 bases, with 18 bases between them. The CDR3 length is 14 residues. The CDR3 spells CASGTSDGGEKLFF. In DNA form, the CDR3 reads TGTGCCAGCGGGACATCCGACGGAGGGGAAAAACTGTTTTTT.

The chain couples TRBV28 to TRBJ2-2; D is unresolved. The ends were cut back, 6 bases at V and 1 base at J, with 12 bases in the middle. This CDR3 has 15 residues. Germline V gene lookup returns CDR1 MDHEN and CDR2 SYDVKM. The CDR3 here is CASSRTVRNTGELFF. The CDR3 DNA follows: TGTGCCAGCAGCCGCACAGTTAGGAACACCGGGGAGCTGTTTTTT.

V is TRBV11-2 and J is TRBJ1-5; D ambiguous. Germline V gene data show CDR1 as SGHAT and CDR2 as FQNNGV. There are 14 residues in the CDR3. Trimming left V 5 bases short and J 0 bases short, with 8 bases between. The CDR3: CASSASVSNQPQHF. DNA of the CDR3: TGTGCCAGCAGCGCGTCAGTTAGCAATCAGCCCCAGCATTTT.

The chain has TRBV2 and TRBJ1-2; D might be TRBD1 (6 bases). The CDR3 contains 17 residues. With 7 bases removed from V and 3 bases from J, the gap between germline ends came to 24 bases. Germline V lookup: CDR1 SNHLY, CDR2 FYNNEI. The CDR3, as DNA: TGTGCCAGCACGTGGTGGGGGGAACAGGGATGGGACTATGGCTACACCTTC. Its protein is CASTWWGEQGWDYGYTF.

This clone was seen a handful of times. The chain recombines TRBV19 with TRBJ2-1; either TRBD1 or TRBD2 may fit D (5 bases each). CDR1 and CDR2 from the germline V gene are LNHDA and SQIVND (reference sequence). The CDR3 has 15 amino acids. Trimming took 3 bases from V and 4 from J, leaving 13 bases between them. CDR3: CASSMVGTAYNEQFF. CDR3 in DNA: TGTGCCAGTAGTATGGTAGGGACCGCATACAATGAGCAGTTCTTC.

The chain is built from TRBV21-1 and TRBJ2-1; the D call TRBD2 from the table was never checked on the DNA. TRBV21-1 has pseudogene status. The CDR3 is made up of 14 amino acids. The DNA of the CDR3 is TGTGCCAGCTTAGCGGGAGGGTCCCACAATGAGCAGTTCTTC. This translates into CASLAGGSHNEQFF.

V gene TRBV11-2 combines with J gene TRBJ2-7, with D perhaps TRBD2 (5 bases). Germline V gene data show CDR1 as SGHAT and CDR2 as FQNNGV. Trimming shortened V by 5 bases and J by 0 bases, and 14 bases separated the two germline ends. There are 15 residues in the CDR3. The CDR3, as DNA: TGTGCCAGCAGCACCCAAGGTGGGAGCTCCTACGAGCAGTACTTC. Its protein is CASSTQGGSSYEQYF. Full variable domain (outside the CDR3, taken from reference TRBV11-2 and TRBJ2-7): EAGVAQSPRYKIIEKRQSVAFWCNPISGHATLYWYQQILGQGPKLLIQFQNNGVVDDSQLPKDRFSAERLKGVDSTLKIQPAKLEDSAVYLCASSTQGGSSYEQYFGPGTRLTVT.

The chain employs TRBV5-1 and TRBJ2-7; 8 bases align to TRBD2. The J segment lost 7 bases and the V segment lost 5 bases, leaving 14 bases of the junction unmatched. In germline, CDR1 is SGHRS, CDR2 YFSETQ. This CDR3 has 15 amino acids. DNA for the CDR3: TGCGCCAGCAGTCTAGGCGGGGCGGGAGGAAAAGAGCAGTACTTC. It translates to CASSLGGAGGKEQYF.

The chain is built from TRBV7-2 and TRBJ1-5; unclear D gene. The CDR3 loop spans 14 amino acids. Germline CDR1 SGHTA, CDR2 FQGNSA. V lost 5 bases and J lost 3, with 11 bases in between. DNA of the CDR3: TGTGCCAGCAGCCGTAACAGAGTCAATCAGCCCCAGCATTTT. As protein: CASSRNRVNQPQHF.

V gene TRBV30 combines with J gene TRBJ2-3; 7 bases map to TRBD1. Trimming at V came to 8 bases and at J to 0 bases, leaving 14 bases not matched to a gene. CDR1 GTSNPN and CDR2 SVGIG come from the germline V gene (reference sequence). The CDR3 is 16 residues long. The CDR3 protein is CAPTPGQLLSTDTQYF. CDR3 sequence (DNA): TGTGCCCCCACCCCGGGACAGCTACTTAGCACAGATACGCAGTATTTT. The complete variable domain, with remaining parts taken from reference TRBV30 and TRBJ2-3, reads SQTIHQWPATLVQPVGSPLSLECTVEGTSNPNLYWYRQAAGRGLQLLFYSVGIGQISSEVPQNLSASRPQDRQFILSSKKLLLSDSGFYLCAPTPGQLLSTDTQYFGPGTRLTVL.

The chain has TRBV7-6 and TRBJ2-1; TRBD1 aligns across 10 bases. V dropped 1 base and J dropped 7; count of bases not matched to a gene: 4. The CDR3 runs 15 residues. CDR1 is SGHVS, CDR2 FNYEAQ, per germline. This chain's CDR3 is CASSLGQGAKNEQFF. The CDR3 DNA is TGTGCCAGCAGCTTAGGACAGGGGGCGAAGAATGAGCAGTTCTTC.

This chain links TRBV4-3 with TRBJ1-5; TRBD1 is a possible D gene (5 bases). The ends were cut back, 0 bases at V and 5 bases at J, with 14 bases in the middle. Germline V gene sequence: CDR1 LGHNA, CDR2 YSLEER. This CDR3 comprises 16 residues. The DNA for the CDR3 is TGCGCCAGCAGCCAAGATTTGGCCGGGGGATATCAGCCCCAGCATTTT. As protein: CASSQDLAGGYQPQHF.

CDR3 in DNA: TGTGCCAGCAGTCCGGAGAGGGGGGCTGAAGCTTTCTTT. It specifies CASSPERGAEAFF. The chain uses TRBV12-3 or TRBV12-4 and TRBJ1-1; D is possibly TRBD1 (6 bases). This CDR3 contains 13 residues. The V end was cut by 5 bases, the J end by 6 bases, with 13 bases between.

For the CDR3, the DNA is TGTGCCAGCTCACCTACAAATAGCTACGAGCAGTACTTC. Translated: CASSPTNSYEQYF. The V and J genes are TRBV18 and TRBJ2-7; D remains unclear. The CDR3 extends over 13 amino acids. From germline, CDR1 is KGHSH and CDR2 LQKENI. Trimming shortened V by 3 bases and J by 3 bases, and 9 bases separated the two germline ends.